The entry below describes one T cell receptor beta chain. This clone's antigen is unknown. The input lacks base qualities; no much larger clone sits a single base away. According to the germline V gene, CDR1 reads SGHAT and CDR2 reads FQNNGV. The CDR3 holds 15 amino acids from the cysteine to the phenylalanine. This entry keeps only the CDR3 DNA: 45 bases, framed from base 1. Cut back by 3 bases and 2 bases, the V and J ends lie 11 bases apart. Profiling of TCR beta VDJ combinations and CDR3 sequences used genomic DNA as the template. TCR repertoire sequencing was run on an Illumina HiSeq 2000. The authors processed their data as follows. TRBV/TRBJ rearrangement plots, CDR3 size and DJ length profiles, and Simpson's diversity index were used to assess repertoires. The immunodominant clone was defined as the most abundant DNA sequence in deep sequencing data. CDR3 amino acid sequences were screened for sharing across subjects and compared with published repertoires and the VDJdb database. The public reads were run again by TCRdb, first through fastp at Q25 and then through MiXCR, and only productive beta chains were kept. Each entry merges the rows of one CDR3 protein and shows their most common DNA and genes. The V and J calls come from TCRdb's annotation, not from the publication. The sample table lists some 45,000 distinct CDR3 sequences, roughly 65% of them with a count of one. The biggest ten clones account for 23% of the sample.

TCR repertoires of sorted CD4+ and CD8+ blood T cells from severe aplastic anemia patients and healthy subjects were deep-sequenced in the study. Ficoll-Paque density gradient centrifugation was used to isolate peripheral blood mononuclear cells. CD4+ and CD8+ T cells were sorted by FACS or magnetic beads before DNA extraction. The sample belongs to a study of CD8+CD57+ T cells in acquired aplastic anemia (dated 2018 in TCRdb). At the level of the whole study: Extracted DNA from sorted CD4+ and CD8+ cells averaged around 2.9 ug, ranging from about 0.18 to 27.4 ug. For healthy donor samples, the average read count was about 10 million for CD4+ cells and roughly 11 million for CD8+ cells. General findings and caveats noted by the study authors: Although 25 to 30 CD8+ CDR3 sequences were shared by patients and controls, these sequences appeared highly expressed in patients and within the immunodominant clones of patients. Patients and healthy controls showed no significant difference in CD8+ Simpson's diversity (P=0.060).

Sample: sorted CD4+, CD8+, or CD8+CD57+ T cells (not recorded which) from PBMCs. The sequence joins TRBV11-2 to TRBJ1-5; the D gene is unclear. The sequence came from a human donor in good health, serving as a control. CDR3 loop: CASSLWGSGNQPQHF. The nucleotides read TGTGCCAGCAGCTTGTGGGGATCCGGCAATCAGCCCCAGCATTTT.